This T cell receptor beta chain was obtained from a study of cytomegalovirus exposure and HLA in healthy donors. Whole-study results and caveats: In a later analysis, TCR association rates varied by HLA locus: DRB1 most, HLA-C fewest. Later genetic work tied a missense DCLRE1C variant to beta-chain V and J trimming. A reported reduction in N-insertions relative to the roughly 670-donor mean was seen in an Asian-associated ancestry cluster in a later analysis.

The J segment lost 0 bases and the V segment lost 1 base, leaving 6 bases of the junction unmatched. This CDR3 has 16 amino acids. Germline lookup yields CDR1 SGHAT and CDR2 FQNNGV. Worth noting for this clone: Its antigen is still unknown.

Primers: 60 Vbeta forward and 13 Jbeta reverse. Assay: immunoSEQ multiplex PCR; the TCRdb copy retains only in-frame clones and omits some. The profile shows 85,000 to 90,000 clones, roughly 85% of them singletons. The chain links TRBV11-2 to TRBJ2-7; the match to TRBD1 covers 7 bases. This clonotype originated in a man in his forties in good health and CMV-seropositive. The material sequenced was PBMCs. The CDR3 reads CASSLAGTVSSYEQYF. In DNA, the CDR3 is TGTGCCAGCAGCTTAGCAGGGACAGTGAGCTCCTACGAGCAGTACTTC.